The 15 T cell receptor beta chains below were found in one sample sequenced in a study of blood T cell repertoires in COVID-19. Assay: immunoSEQ multiplex PCR; the TCRdb copy retains only in-frame clones and omits some. The sample has 400,000 or so clones, around 87% seen once. The source material was PBMCs or T cells enriched from blood (not recorded which). These receptors were obtained from a man aged 30 to 39 who had recovered from COVID-19.

The chain is built from TRBV24-1 and TRBJ1-1; 12 positions match TRBD1. The CDR3 consists of 16 residues. V trimming: 3 bases; J trimming: 6 bases; junction bases outside the gene matches: 7. Germline V gives CDR1 KGHDR, CDR2 SFDVKD. The CDR3 here is CATSDGDRGLFSEAFF. The CDR3 DNA is TGTGCCACCAGTGATGGGGACAGGGGGCTATTTTCTGAAGCTTTCTTT.

The CDR3 sequence is CASSAGTGGNEQFF. In nucleotides, the CDR3 is TGTGCCAGCAGTGCCGGGACAGGGGGCAATGAGCAGTTCTTC. This chain connects TRBV27 to TRBJ2-1; 11 nucleotides match TRBD1. Germline-derived CDR1 and CDR2 are MNHEY and SMNVEV (reference sequence). The CDR3 contains 14 residues. The trim removed 5 bases at V and 6 bases at J, leaving 3 bases unmatched.

This clone was observed a handful of times. This chain links TRBV28 with TRBJ2-7; 7 bases fit TRBD2. This CDR3 has 12 amino acids. Germline lookup yields CDR1 MDHEN and CDR2 SYDVKM. V lost 5 bases and J lost 4; bases outside the gene matches: 2. CDR3 nucleotide sequence: TGTGCCAGCAGTGATAGCGGGTACGAGCAGTACTTC. Residues: CASSDSGYEQYF.

A few counts support this clone. The CDR3 sequence is CASSPGAGGDSPLHF. CDR3 bases: TGTGCCAGCAGCCCCGGGGCAGGGGGTGATTCACCCCTCCACTTT. This chain uses TRBV7-9 with TRBJ1-6, with TRBD1 matching 7 bases. Losses at the gene ends were 5 bases for V and 8 bases for J; bases not matched to a gene: 9. From germline, CDR1 is SEHNR and CDR2 FQNEAQ (reference sequence). The CDR3 totals 15 residues.

V gene TRBV7-9 combines with J gene TRBJ1-1; TRBD1 matches 7 bases. V lost 5 bases and J lost 8; bases outside the gene matches: 8. There are 13 residues in the CDR3. Germline V gene sequence: CDR1 SEHNR, CDR2 FQNEAQ (reference sequence). CDR3: CASSRGTEVEAFF. The CDR3, as DNA: TGTGCCAGCAGCCGGGGGACAGAAGTAGAAGCTTTCTTT. Using reference TRBV7-9 and TRBJ1-1 for the parts outside the CDR3, the full variable domain is DTGVSQNPRHKITKRGQNVTFRCDPISEHNRLYWYRQTLGQGPEFLTYFQNEAQLEKSRLLSDRFSAERPKGSFSTLEIQRTEQGDSAMYLCASSRGTEVEAFFGQGTRLTVV.

The rearrangement links TRBV2 to TRBJ2-3; 10 bases match TRBD2. J gave up 4 bases and V 8 bases, and 6 bases lay outside the gene matches. CDR3 size: 14 residues. Germline loops: CDR1 SNHLY, CDR2 FYNNEI. The CDR3 spells CASLSLAGADTQYF. The CDR3 nucleotides are TGTGCCAGCCTTTCCCTAGCGGGAGCAGATACGCAGTATTTT.

The genes are TRBV4-1 and TRBJ1-1; D uncertain. Trimming removed 3 bases at V and 6 bases at J, with 8 bases between. Germline V gene sequence: CDR1 MGHRA, CDR2 YSYEKL. The CDR3 has 12 residues. The CDR3 region has the DNA TGCGCCAGCAGCCATGTATCTGCTGAAGCTTTCTTT. Translated: CASSHVSAEAFF.

The chain couples TRBV18 to TRBJ2-7, with TRBD2 matching 7 bases. Germline V CDR1 and CDR2: KGHSH, LQKENI. With 1 base clipped from V and 3 bases from J, the junction kept 9 bases outside the gene matches. The CDR3 is 16 residues long. The CDR3 region is CASSPLRGRGDYEQYF. CDR3 nucleotide sequence: TGTGCCAGCTCACCACTCCGCGGGAGAGGGGACTACGAGCAGTACTTC. The complete variable domain, with remaining parts taken from reference TRBV18 and TRBJ2-7, reads NAGVMQNPRHLVRRRGQEARLRCSPMKGHSHVYWYRQLPEEGLKFMVYLQKENIIDESGMPKERFSAEFPKEGPSILRIQQVVRGDSAAYFCASSPLRGRGDYEQYFGPGTRLTVT.

Only one count was recorded for this clone. This chain uses TRBV19 with TRBJ1-4; TRBD1 is a possible D gene (6 bases). The V gene's germline CDR1 is LNHDA and CDR2 SQIVND (reference sequence). Trimming stripped 1 base from V and 0 bases from J, with 12 bases between. The CDR3 consists of 17 residues. The CDR3, as DNA: TGTGCCAGTAGTATAGCCCGGACAGCTTCAACTAATGAAAAACTGTTTTTT. The encoded protein is CASSIARTASTNEKLFF.

The chain carries TRBV2 and TRBJ1-1; no clear D gene. Germline CDR1 reads SNHLY; CDR2 reads FYNNEI. The CDR3 is 14 residues long. The V end was cut by 6 bases, the J end by 1 base, with 12 bases between. The CDR3 DNA reads TGTGCCAGCAGCCAACATACCCAGAACACTGAAGCTTTCTTT. It encodes CASSQHTQNTEAFF.

V and J are TRBV2 and TRBJ1-5; TRBD1 agrees at 8 bases. V lost 7 bases and J lost 3; bases outside the gene matches: 5. CDR1 is SNHLY, CDR2 FYNNEI, per germline. This CDR3 is built from 14 residues. The CDR3 is CASTRQGINQPQHF. The CDR3, as DNA: TGTGCCAGCACCCGACAGGGGATCAATCAGCCCCAGCATTTT.

The chain combines TRBV7-2 with TRBJ2-3; D might be TRBD2 (6 bases). The germline V gene has CDR1 SGHTA and CDR2 FQGNSA. Between the trimmed V and J ends, which lost 2 bases and 4 bases, there was a span of 19 bases. This CDR3 is built from 17 residues. The CDR3, as DNA: TGTGCCAGCAGCTTAAGGTCTAGCGCGGGGTATGCAGATACGCAGTATTTT. Translating gives CASSLRSSAGYADTQYF.

This clone showed up just once. The V and J genes are TRBV3-1 (or the pseudogene TRBV3-2) and TRBJ1-1, with D hard to call. The CDR3 is made up of 13 amino acids. The germline V gene has CDR1 LGHDT and CDR2 YNNKEL (reference sequence). V dropped 1 base and J dropped 7 bases, with 10 bases sitting between them. CDR3 protein: CASSQVAVGEAFF. For the CDR3, the DNA is TGTGCCAGCAGCCAAGTTGCAGTTGGTGAAGCTTTCTTT.

The chain joins TRBV7-8 to TRBJ1-5; D possibly corresponds to TRBD1 (6 bases). Germline assignment: CDR1 SGHVS and CDR2 FQNEAQ. V lost 2 bases and J 2 bases, leaving 10 bases between the germline ends. The CDR3 consists of 15 residues. CDR3 sequence (DNA): TGTGCCAGCAGCTTACTCAGGGGAGGCAATCAGCCCCAGCATTTT. This gives the protein CASSLLRGGNQPQHF.

The gene calls are TRBV24-1 and TRBJ2-1, with TRBD2 as a possible D gene (5 bases). V shed 5 bases and J shed 10 bases, with 14 bases lying between them. Germline CDR1 KGHDR, CDR2 SFDVKD. There are 13 residues in the CDR3. Here the CDR3 DNA reads TGTGCCACCAGTGGAGGAGCCCCGGGGGAGCAGTTCTTC. Its translation: CATSGGAPGEQFF.